This TCR beta chain was retrieved from a study of regulatory T cells in long-lasting Graves disease. Study context: Persistence in Graves' disease required over 5 years of antithyroid drugs plus positive TSH receptor antibodies.

Study-level findings and limits: No thyroid tissue was studied; the work used peripheral blood only. A limited number of samples was an acknowledged limitation. Persistent disease was characterized by preferential usage of TRBV28, TRBJ1-2 and TRBJ2-5.

V gave up 4 bases and J gave up 2 bases, with 4 bases separating them. The length of the CDR3 is 12 residues. In this sample, this clonotype turned up once. Its antigen remains unknown. Arm-PCR of CDR3 regions and iRepertoire HTBI primers were used to build TCR beta libraries. TCRdb processed the multiplex PCR reads anew with MiXCR; each CDR3 protein has one entry. The sample gives fewer than 550,000 distinct CDR3 sequences, under 25% of which show up once; 7% to 9% is in the top ten. Time point given: persistent/refractory GD, antithyroid drugs over 5 years with positive TRAb. The TCR library used RNA extracted from PBMCs.

Sequencing was performed on peripheral blood mononuclear cells (PBMCs), taken when the disease was refractory, from a patient treated with antithyroid drugs. J is TRBJ2-3 and V is TRBV12-3 or TRBV12-4; D is unresolved. The sequence derives from a female donor with Graves disease. CDR3 in DNA: TGTGCCAGCAGTTCCCTCACAGATACGCAGTATTTT. The encoded protein is CASSSLTDTQYF.